This T cell receptor beta chain was sequenced in a study of spatial heterogeneity in lung cancer. Findings of the study overall: Counts of expanded alpha and beta TCRs within tumors tracked the tumor nonsynonymous mutation count.

TCRdb called the 5' RACE reads again in MiXCR, with one record for every CDR3 protein. The sample has roughly 10,000 distinct CDR3 sequences; approximately 8% are singletons. This clonotype is medium-sized (0.01 to 0.1%) within its sample. No antigen is known for it. This CDR3 has 14 amino acids. CDR1 LGHDT and CDR2 YNNKEL come from the germline V gene (reference sequence). Trimming pared 1 base from V and 2 bases from J, leaving 8 bases between. As to time point: sample taken at primary tumor resection. Whole RNA came from tumor, nontumor lung or frozen PBMC and was sequenced without being sorted. The TCR sequence derives from a female donor with early-stage non-small cell lung cancer. The chain uses TRBV3-1 and TRBJ1-1; a possible D gene is TRBD1 (5 bases). Sequenced here: lung tumor tissue, sampled at surgery. DNA of the CDR3: TGTGCCAGCAGCCAAGTGGGGGAAAACACTGAAGCTTTCTTT. Translating it yields CASSQVGENTEAFF. Using reference TRBV3-1 and TRBJ1-1 for the parts outside the CDR3, the full variable domain is DTAVSQTPKYLVTQMGNDKSIKCEQNLGHDTMYWYKQDSKKFLKIMFSYNNKELIINETVPNRFSPKSPDKAHLNLHINSLELGDSAVYFCASSQVGENTEAFFGQGTRLTVV.